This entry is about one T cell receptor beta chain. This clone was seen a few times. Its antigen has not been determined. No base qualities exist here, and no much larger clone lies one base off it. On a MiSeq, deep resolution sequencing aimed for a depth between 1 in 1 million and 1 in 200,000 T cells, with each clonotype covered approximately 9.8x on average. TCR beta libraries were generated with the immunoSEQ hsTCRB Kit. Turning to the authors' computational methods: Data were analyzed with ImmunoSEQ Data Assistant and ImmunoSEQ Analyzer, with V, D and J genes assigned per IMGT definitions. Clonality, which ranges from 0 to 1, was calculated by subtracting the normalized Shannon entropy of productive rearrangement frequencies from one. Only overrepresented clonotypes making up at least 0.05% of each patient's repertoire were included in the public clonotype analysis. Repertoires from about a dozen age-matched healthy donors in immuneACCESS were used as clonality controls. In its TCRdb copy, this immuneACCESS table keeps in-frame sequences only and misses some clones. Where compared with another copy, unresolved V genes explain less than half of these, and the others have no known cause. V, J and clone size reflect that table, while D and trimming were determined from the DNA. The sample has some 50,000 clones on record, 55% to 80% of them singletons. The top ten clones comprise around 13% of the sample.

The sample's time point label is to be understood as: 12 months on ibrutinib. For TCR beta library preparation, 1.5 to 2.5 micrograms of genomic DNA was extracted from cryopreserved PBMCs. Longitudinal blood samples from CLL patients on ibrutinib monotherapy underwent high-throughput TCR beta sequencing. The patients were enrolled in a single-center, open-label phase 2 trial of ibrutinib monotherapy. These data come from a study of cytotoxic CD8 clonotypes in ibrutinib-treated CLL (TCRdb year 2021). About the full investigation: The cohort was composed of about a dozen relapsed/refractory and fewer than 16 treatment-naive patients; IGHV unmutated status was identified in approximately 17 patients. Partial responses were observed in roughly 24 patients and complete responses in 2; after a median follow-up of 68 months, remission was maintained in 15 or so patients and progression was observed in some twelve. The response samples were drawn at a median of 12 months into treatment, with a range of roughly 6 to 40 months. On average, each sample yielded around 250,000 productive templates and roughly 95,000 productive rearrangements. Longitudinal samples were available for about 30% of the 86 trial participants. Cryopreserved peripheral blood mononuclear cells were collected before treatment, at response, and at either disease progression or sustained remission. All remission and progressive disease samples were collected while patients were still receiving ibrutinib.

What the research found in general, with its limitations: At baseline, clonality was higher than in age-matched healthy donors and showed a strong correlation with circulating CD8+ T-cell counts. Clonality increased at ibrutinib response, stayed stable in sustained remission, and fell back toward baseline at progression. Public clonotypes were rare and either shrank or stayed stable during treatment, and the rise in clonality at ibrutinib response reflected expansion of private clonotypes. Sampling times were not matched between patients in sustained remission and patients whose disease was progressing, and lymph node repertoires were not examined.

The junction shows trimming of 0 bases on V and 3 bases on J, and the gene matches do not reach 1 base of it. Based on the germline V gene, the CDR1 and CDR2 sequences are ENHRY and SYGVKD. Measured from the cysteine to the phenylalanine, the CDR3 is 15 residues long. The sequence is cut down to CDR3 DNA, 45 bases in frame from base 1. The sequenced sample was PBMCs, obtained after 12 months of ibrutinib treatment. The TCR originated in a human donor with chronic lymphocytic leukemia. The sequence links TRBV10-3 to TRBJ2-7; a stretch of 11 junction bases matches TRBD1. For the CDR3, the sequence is CAISESGTGGYEQYF. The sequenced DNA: TGTGCCATCAGTGAGTCCGGGACAGGGGGCTACGAGCAGTACTTC.